The T cell receptor (beta chain) under discussion was sequenced for a study of cytomegalovirus exposure and HLA in healthy donors. This PCR relied on a set of 60 Vbeta primers and 13 Jbeta primers. Clones were read by immunoSEQ multiplex PCR, and TCRdb kept only the in-frame ones, dropping some. The sample has approximately 190,000 clones; 80% to 90% are singletons. The CDR3 consists of 15 residues. V shed 6 bases and J shed 1 base, with 15 bases lying between them. Germline CDR1 is MNHNS and CDR2 is SASEGT. The chain carries TRBV6-1 and TRBJ1-1, with D hard to call. This sequence originates from a man aged 40-50 years in good health and CMV-seropositive. The sample was PBMCs. Here the CDR3 reads CASSHLGGRNTEAFF. CDR3 in DNA: TGTGCCAGCAGCCACCTGGGAGGACGGAACACTGAAGCTTTCTTT.